The T cell receptor beta chain described here comes from a study of T cells in Graves' hyperthyroidism and ophthalmopathy. General observations from the study: Among clonotypes expanded in thyroid above 0.001, most were also found in blood.

Diagnoses were made from clinical symptoms, serum measures (thyroxine and TRAb), thyroid ultrasound and orbital computed tomography. To note about this clonotype: Antigen: not known.

The TCR beta CDR3 regions underwent amplification using RNA transcripts as the source. First-round RT-PCR targeting the TCR CDR3 was performed with the HTBI primer set. TCRdb redid the calling of the multiplex PCR reads with MiXCR, one entry per CDR3 protein. The sample includes approximately 640,000 distinct CDR3 sequences, around 16% seen only once; the top ten take about 3.8%. Between the trimmed V and J ends, which lost 2 bases and 10 bases, there was a span of 11 bases. CDR1 is MNHNS and CDR2 is SASEGT in the germline V gene. The CDR3 sequence is 13 residues long. The material sequenced was blood. The TCR comes from a woman aged 25 to 45 with Graves' hyperthyroidism. The V and J genes are TRBV6-1 and TRBJ1-4; D ambiguous. The CDR3 spells CASSESGFVKLFF. The CDR3 region has the DNA TGTGCCAGCAGTGAATCCGGATTTGTAAAACTGTTTTTT.